The clone carrying this T cell receptor (beta chain) was seen ten or more times. The sample originates from a study of neurological immune-mediated disorders. The CDR3 loop spans 13 amino acids. The V and J ends lost 3 bases and 0 bases respectively, with 5 bases between them. TCRdb fed the 5' RACE reads into MiXCR, producing one record per CDR3 protein. The sample comprises tens of thousands of distinct CDR3 sequences, over 2% of which are singletons, and nearly 2.5% rests with the top ten. The chain couples TRBV12-3 or TRBV12-4 to TRBJ2-5; D not certain. Sequencing was performed on PBMCs. This receptor was obtained from a man aged 50 or older with multiple sclerosis. The chain's CDR3 is CASSFSDQETQYF. CDR3 nucleotides: TGTGCCAGCAGTTTTTCGGACCAAGAGACCCAGTACTTC.